The 12 T cell receptor beta chains listed next were all sequenced from one sample in a study of T cells in Graves' hyperthyroidism and ophthalmopathy. Amplified regions were TCR beta CDR3 sequences from RNA transcripts. First-round RT-PCR targeting the TCR CDR3 was performed with the HTBI primer set. TCRdb fed the multiplex PCR reads into MiXCR, producing one record per CDR3 protein. The data show approximately 430,000 distinct CDR3 sequences, 14% to 15% seen once. The sample taken for sequencing was blood. The receptors stem from a man aged 18 to 29 with Graves' ophthalmopathy.

This clonotype was picked up many times. The V and J genes are TRBV5-1 and TRBJ2-7; perhaps D is TRBD1 or TRBD2 (5 bases each). The CDR3 is 15 amino acids. V was cut by 0 bases and J by 5 bases, with 15 bases left in between. CDR1 and CDR2 (germline): SGHRS, YFSETQ. CDR3 DNA sequence: TGCGCCAGCAGCTTGGCCGGGACCAGACCCAACGAGCAGTACTTC. Its protein is CASSLAGTRPNEQYF.

This clonotype was counted ten times or more. A read error may account for a junction end that differs from germline. This chain connects TRBV20-1 to TRBJ2-5; a weak D match, TRBD2 (5 bases). The CDR3 contains 10 residues. Germline CDR1 is DFQATT and CDR2 is SNEGSKA (reference sequence). In DNA form, the CDR3 reads TGCAGCGCTAGCCCCAAGACCCAGTACTTC. Amino acid sequence: CSASPKTQYF.

Ten or more counts support this clonotype. The chain recombines TRBV12-3 or TRBV12-4 with TRBJ1-5, with D unresolved. Trimming removed 4 bases from V and 5 bases from J, with 15 bases in between. This CDR3 comprises 15 residues. Here the CDR3 reads CASSWAGPGDQPQHF. As DNA, the CDR3 is TGTGCCAGCAGTTGGGCCGGGCCTGGGGATCAGCCCCAGCATTTT.

In regard to this clonotype: The missing conserved phenylalanine or tryptophan at the end of this CDR3 makes a read error likely. The CDR3 coding sequence is TGTGCCAGCAGCTTAGTGGCCGGGACAGGGGGCACTAAAAAGAACACTGAAGCTTTCCTT. Amino acids: CASSLVAGTGGTKKNTEAFL. The V gene is TRBV11-2, the J gene TRBJ1-1, with 12 nucleotides matching TRBD1. The CDR3 length is 20 residues. Germline V gives CDR1 SGHAT, CDR2 FQNNGV. V shed 1 base and J 1 base; nucleotides not matched to a gene: 13.

This clonotype was seen ten or more times. This rearrangement joins TRBV7-9 to TRBJ1-4; maybe TRBD1 (5 bases). CDR1 and CDR2 from the germline V gene are SEHNR and FQNEAQ (reference sequence). This CDR3 has 14 residues. Trimming pared 5 bases from V and 6 bases from J, leaving 13 bases between. The CDR3 coding sequence is TGTGCCAGCAGCCCCGGGGGGGGAGATGAAAAACTGTTTTTT. Translated: CASSPGGGDEKLFF.

This clonotype has just a few counts. The chain combines TRBV5-4 with TRBJ2-5; 9 bases line up with TRBD1. Trimming at V came to 4 bases and at J to 3 bases, leaving 4 bases not matched to a gene. The length of the CDR3 is 14 residues. Looked up from germline, CDR1 is SGHNT and CDR2 is YYREEE (reference sequence). The chain's CDR3 is CASSRDRVKETQYF. CDR3 in DNA: TGTGCCAGCAGCCGGGACAGGGTGAAAGAGACCCAGTACTTC.

This clonotype was seen repeatedly, ten times or more. This chain joins TRBV6-1 and TRBJ1-1, with D possibly matching TRBD1 (5 bases). Trimming pared 4 bases from V and 6 bases from J, leaving 12 bases between. Germline V gene data show CDR1 as MNHNS and CDR2 as SASEGT. The CDR3 is 13 residues long. The CDR3 region has the DNA TGTGCCAGCAGTGGGCCCAGGGACGCTGAAGCTTTCTTT. Protein sequence: CASSGPRDAEAFF.

The chain combines TRBV6-1 with TRBJ2-4; D possibly corresponds to TRBD2 (7 bases). This CDR3 has 17 amino acids. CDR1 is MNHNS, CDR2 SASEGT, per germline. V was pared by 7 bases and J by 3 bases, with 22 bases between. DNA for the CDR3: TGTGCCAGCAAGGGGGACCCGGGGAGGGTAGGCAAAAACATTCAGTACTTC. Its translation: CASKGDPGRVGKNIQYF.

This clonotype has ten or more counts. The chain recombines TRBV20-1 with TRBJ2-7; maybe TRBD2 (5 bases). The germline V and J ends were trimmed by 0 bases and 2 bases, with 23 bases remaining between them. The CDR3 totals 18 residues. From germline, CDR1 is DFQATT and CDR2 SNEGSKA (reference sequence). The CDR3 DNA reads as TGCAGTGCTAGAGATACAACGGGGAAGACTGTTTTCCCCTACGAGCAGTACTTC. Its protein is CSARDTTGKTVFPYEQYF.

This clonotype showed up many times. The chain joins TRBV2 to TRBJ1-6, with 8 bases that match TRBD1. CDR1 SNHLY and CDR2 FYNNEI come from the germline V gene. The trim removed 6 bases at V and 14 bases at J, leaving 15 bases unmatched. This CDR3 is built from 15 residues. The chain's CDR3 is CASSLLQGVEAALHF. CDR3 DNA sequence: TGTGCCAGCAGCCTACTACAGGGGGTTGAGGCAGCCCTCCACTTT.

A few counts support this clonotype. V usage is TRBV20-1 and J usage is TRBJ2-5; D unresolved. The germline V and J ends were trimmed by 1 base and 2 bases, with 8 bases remaining between them. Per germline, CDR1 DFQATT and CDR2 SNEGSKA (reference sequence). This CDR3 is built from 13 residues. In DNA, the CDR3 is TGCAGTGCTAGAGCAGACTGGCAAGAGACCCAGTACTTC. Protein product: CSARADWQETQYF.

This clonotype was counted at least ten times. One end of the junction fails to match germline, which may point to a read error. This sequence joins TRBV7-7 and TRBJ2-3, with 10 bases that match TRBD2. The CDR3 is made up of 15 amino acids. Per germline, CDR1 SSHAT and CDR2 FNYEAQ (reference sequence). The CDR3 sequence: CASSLGGLAPDTQYF. The CDR3 DNA follows: TGTGCTAGCAGCTTAGGGGGACTAGCGCCAGATACGCAGTATTTT.